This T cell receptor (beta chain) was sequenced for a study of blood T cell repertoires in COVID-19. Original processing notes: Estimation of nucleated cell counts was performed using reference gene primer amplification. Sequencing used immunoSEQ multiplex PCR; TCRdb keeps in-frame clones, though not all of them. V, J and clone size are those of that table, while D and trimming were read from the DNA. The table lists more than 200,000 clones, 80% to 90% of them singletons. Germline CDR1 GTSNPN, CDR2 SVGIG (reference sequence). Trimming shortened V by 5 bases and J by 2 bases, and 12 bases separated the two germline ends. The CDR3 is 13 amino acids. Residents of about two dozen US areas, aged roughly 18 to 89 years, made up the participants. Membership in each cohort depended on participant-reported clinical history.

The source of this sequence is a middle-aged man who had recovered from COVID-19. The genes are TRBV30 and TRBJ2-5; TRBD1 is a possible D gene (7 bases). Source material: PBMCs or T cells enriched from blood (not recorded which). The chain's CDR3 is CAWGGTVQETQYF. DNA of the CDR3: TGTGCCTGGGGGGGGACAGTTCAAGAGACCCAGTACTTC.